This record covers a single T cell receptor (beta chain). The antigen is not known. This sample is part of a study of primary melanoma T cells and metastatic recurrence. Study results and caveats: Tumor T-cell fraction reportedly predicted progression-free survival independently. Progression-free survival prediction reportedly improved most when T-cell fraction, rather than another histopathological variable, joined tumor thickness. A tumor T-cell fraction above 20% appeared protective.

CDR1 is MNHGY and CDR2 is SAAAGT in the germline V gene. The CDR3 consists of 13 residues. V was pared by 6 bases and J by 4 bases, with 13 bases between. Each patient's primary melanoma had been removed surgically, with risk of metastatic recurrence. TCRdb's table, derived via immunoSEQ multiplex PCR, lists solely in-frame clones and lacks some. The profile shows approximately 130 clones, approximately 83% of them singletons. Sequenced: melanoma tumor tissue. V usage is TRBV6-8 and J usage is TRBJ2-7; the D is unclear. The clonotype originates from a human donor with melanoma. The CDR3 loop is CASSTVGFYEQYV. The CDR3 DNA reads TGTGCCAGCAGCACAGTGGGGTTTTACGAGCAGTACGTC.